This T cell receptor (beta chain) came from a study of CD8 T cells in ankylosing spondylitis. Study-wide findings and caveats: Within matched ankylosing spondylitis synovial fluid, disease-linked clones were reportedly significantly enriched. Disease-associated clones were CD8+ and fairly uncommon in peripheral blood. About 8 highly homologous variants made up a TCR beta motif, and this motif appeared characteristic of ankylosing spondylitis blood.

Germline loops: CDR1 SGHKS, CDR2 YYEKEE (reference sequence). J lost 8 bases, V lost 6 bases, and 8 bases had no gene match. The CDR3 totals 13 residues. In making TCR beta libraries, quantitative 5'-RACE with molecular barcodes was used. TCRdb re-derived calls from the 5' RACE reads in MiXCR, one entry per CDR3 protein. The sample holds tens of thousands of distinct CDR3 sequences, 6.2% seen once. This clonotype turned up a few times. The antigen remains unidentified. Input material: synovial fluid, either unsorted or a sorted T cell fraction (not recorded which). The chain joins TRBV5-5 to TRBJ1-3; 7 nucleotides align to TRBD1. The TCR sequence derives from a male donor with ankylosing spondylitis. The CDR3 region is CASNTGDLDTIYF. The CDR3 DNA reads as TGTGCCAGCAACACAGGGGATCTAGACACCATATATTTT.